Here is one T cell receptor beta chain with its context. Sequencing was performed with immunoSEQ multiplex PCR; in TCRdb, only in-frame clones are kept and a portion is missing. The sample lists 150,000 to 190,000 clones, 84% seen once, with under 9.5% in the top ten. This sample was taken from a study of blood T cell repertoires in COVID-19. Trimming pared 2 bases from V and 7 bases from J, leaving 3 bases between. Germline CDR1 and CDR2: SGHVS and FQNEAQ. This CDR3 is built from 12 residues. Participant-given clinical history determined each cohort assignment. J is TRBJ1-6 and V is TRBV7-8, with no clear D. This clonotype originated in a man aged 50-59 years who had recovered from COVID-19. What was sequenced was PBMCs or T cells enriched from blood (not recorded which). CDR3 coding DNA: TGTGCCAGCAGCTTACAGAATTCACCCCTCCACTTT. Translation gives CASSLQNSPLHF.